The T cell receptor beta chain described here comes from a study of shared clonotypes between healthy human individuals. The study, taken as a whole, reports: What naive subsets generally showed was a larger estimated richness than memory subsets showed. Blood was the sole source, and tissue repertoires probably differ.

Germline V gives CDR1 SGHRS, CDR2 YFSETQ. The germline V and J ends were trimmed by 4 bases and 6 bases, with 13 bases remaining between them. This CDR3 is 14 amino acids long. A note on this clone: Its antigen is still unknown.

Clones were read by immunoSEQ multiplex PCR, and TCRdb kept only the in-frame ones, dropping some. Counted here are about 980,000 clones, approximately 80% occurring once; the ten biggest clones make up approximately 1.5%. The chain links TRBV5-1 to TRBJ1-4; no firm D call. Sequencing was carried out using memory CD4+ T cells sorted from blood. Subset in this sample: CD45RA-negative fraction. The sequence was obtained from a young man in good health. The CDR3 loop reads CASSIDNGDEKLFF. DNA for the CDR3: TGCGCCAGCAGCATAGACAATGGTGATGAAAAACTGTTTTTT.